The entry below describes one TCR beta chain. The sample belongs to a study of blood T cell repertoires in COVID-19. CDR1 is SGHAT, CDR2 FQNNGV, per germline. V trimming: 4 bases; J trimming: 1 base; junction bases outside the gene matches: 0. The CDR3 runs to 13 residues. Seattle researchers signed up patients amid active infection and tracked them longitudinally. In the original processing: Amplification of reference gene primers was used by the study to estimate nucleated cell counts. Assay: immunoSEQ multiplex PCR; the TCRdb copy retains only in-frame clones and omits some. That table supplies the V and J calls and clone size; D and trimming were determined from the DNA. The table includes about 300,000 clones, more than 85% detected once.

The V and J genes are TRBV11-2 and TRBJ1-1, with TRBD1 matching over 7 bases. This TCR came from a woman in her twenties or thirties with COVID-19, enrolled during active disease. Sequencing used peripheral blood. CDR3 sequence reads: CASSWTGNTEAFF. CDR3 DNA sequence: TGTGCCAGCAGCTGGACAGGGAACACTGAAGCTTTCTTT.